Presented here are 21 T cell receptor beta chains from one specimen sequenced in a study of shared clonotypes between healthy human individuals. TCRdb's table, derived via immunoSEQ multiplex PCR, lists solely in-frame clones and lacks some. This table holds 85,000 to 100,000 clones, approximately 70% found once. The sample consisted of memory CD8+ T cells sorted from blood. Subset reported: CD45RO+ cells pooled with CCR7-negative TemRA cells. The source of these receptors is a man aged 30 to 39 in good health.

The chain carries TRBV20-1 and TRBJ1-4, with D unclear. The CDR3 is 11 amino acids. The V end lost 5 bases, the J end lost 8 bases, and 9 bases lay between the germline ends. Germline CDR1 is DFQATT and CDR2 is SNEGSKA (reference sequence). The CDR3 loop reads CSARSGEKLFF. The DNA of the CDR3 is TGCAGTGCTCGCTCGGGGGAAAAACTGTTTTTT.

The J gene is TRBJ2-7, the V gene TRBV25-1; TRBD1 matches at 8 bases. CDR1 MGHDK and CDR2 SYGVNS come from the germline V gene. V gave up 4 bases and J gave up 1 base; unmatched junction bases: 12. The CDR3 runs to 17 residues. Written as DNA, the CDR3 is TGTGCCAGCAGTGTTCAGGGGGCGGGCAAGGTATCCTACGAGCAGTACTTC. Translated, it gives CASSVQGAGKVSYEQYF.

The V gene is TRBV4-2, the J gene TRBJ2-7; 10 positions agree with TRBD2. Germline lookup yields CDR1 LGHNA and CDR2 YNFKEQ. The J segment lost 2 bases and the V segment lost 0 bases, leaving 1 base of the junction unmatched. This CDR3 has 15 residues. The CDR3 coding sequence is TGTGCCAGCAGCCAAGAAGCGGGAGGGGCCTACGAGCAGTACTTC. Translation gives CASSQEAGGAYEQYF.

This clone came up a few times. CDR3 amino acids: CASSPRSDGYTF. The CDR3 nucleotides are TGTGCCAGCAGCCCCCGTTCCGATGGCTACACCTTC. The rearrangement joins TRBV11-2 to TRBJ1-2, with D uncertain. Trimming took 5 bases from V and 6 from J, leaving 10 bases between them. The CDR3 sequence is 12 residues long. Per the germline V gene, CDR1 is SGHAT and CDR2 is FQNNGV.

The rearrangement uses TRBV6-5 and TRBJ1-3; D not certain. The CDR3 length is 15 residues. Germline CDR1 MNHEY, CDR2 SVGAGI. V lost 6 bases, J lost 0 bases, and 12 bases lay in between. The CDR3 DNA reads as TGTGCCAGCAGCCCCCGTGACATCTCTGGAAACACCATATATTTT. Amino acid sequence: CASSPRDISGNTIYF.

This clone was observed a few times. The chain has TRBV28 and TRBJ1-2, with D perhaps TRBD1 (6 bases). CDR3 length: 15 amino acids. Trimming pared 5 bases from V and 4 bases from J, leaving 17 bases between. Germline V gene lookup returns CDR1 MDHEN and CDR2 SYDVKM. CDR3 sequence (DNA): TGTGCCAGCAGTCCTATCCCGGACAGCTCCTATGGCTACACCTTC. Encoded protein: CASSPIPDSSYGYTF.

This clone has more than one count but fewer than ten. The J gene is TRBJ2-3, the V gene TRBV10-3, with 8 bases matching TRBD2. Germline CDR1 is ENHRY and CDR2 is SYGVKD. This CDR3 has 16 amino acids. Trimming at V came to 0 bases and at J to 2 bases, leaving 4 bases not matched to a gene. The CDR3 DNA is TGTGCCATCAGTGAGTCCGTACTAGCGGACACAGATACGCAGTATTTT. It codes for CAISESVLADTDTQYF.

The V and J genes are TRBV11-3 and TRBJ1-5; D uncertain. Germline V gene sequence: CDR1 SGHNT, CDR2 YENEEA. V was shortened by 0 bases and J by 0 bases, with 9 bases between the two germline ends. The CDR3 loop spans 16 amino acids. CDR3 nucleotides: TGTGCCAGCAGCTTAGATCTGGGAAGTAGCAATCAGCCCCAGCATTTT. Amino acid sequence: CASSLDLGSSNQPQHF. Supplemented by reference TRBV11-3 and TRBJ1-5, the full variable domain reads EAGVVQSPRYKIIEKKQPVAFWCNPISGHNTLYWYLQNLGQGPELLIRYENEEAVDDSQLPKDRFSAERLKGVDSTLKIQPAELGDSAVYLCASSLDLGSSNQPQHFGDGTRLSIL.

This clone has only one observation. The chain couples TRBV7-2 to TRBJ2-1; no reliable D call. CDR3 length: 12 residues. V dropped 2 bases and J dropped 8 bases, with 7 bases sitting between them. Germline loops: CDR1 SGHTA, CDR2 FQGNSA. Here the CDR3 reads CASSLSPDEQFF. The CDR3, as DNA: TGTGCCAGCAGCTTATCGCCGGATGAGCAGTTCTTC.

V and J are TRBV5-1 and TRBJ2-7; 11 bases are a match to TRBD2. With V trimmed by 2 bases and J by 4 bases, 20 bases remained unmatched. This CDR3 contains 20 residues. Per the germline V gene, CDR1 is SGHRS and CDR2 is YFSETQ. The CDR3 DNA sequence: TGCGCCAGCAGCTTTTCGGGAGTAGCTCGACTAGCGGGAATTGAGTACGAGCAGTACTTC. Translated: CASSFSGVARLAGIEYEQYF.

This clone was observed a few times. The chain has TRBV25-1 and TRBJ2-2, with D possibly matching TRBD1 (5 bases). CDR1 is MGHDK and CDR2 is SYGVNS in the germline V gene. The CDR3 contains 14 residues. V gave up 6 bases and J gave up 5 bases, with 13 bases separating them. For the CDR3, the DNA is TGTGCCAGCAGCCAAGGCCAGGGAACCGGGGAGCTGTTTTTT. The encoded protein is CASSQGQGTGELFF.

This chain connects TRBV14 to TRBJ2-3; unclear D gene. Trimming removed 4 bases from V and 3 bases from J, with 8 bases in between. The germline CDR1 and CDR2 sequences are SGHDN and FVKESK. The CDR3 covers 13 residues. This CDR3 is CASSPWGTDTQYF. In DNA, the CDR3 is TGTGCCAGCAGCCCATGGGGAACAGATACGCAGTATTTT.

The rearrangement joins TRBV10-3 to TRBJ2-3; D not resolved. V dropped 6 bases and J dropped 6 bases, with 10 bases sitting between them. Germline-derived CDR1 and CDR2 are ENHRY and SYGVKD. There are 12 residues in the CDR3. CDR3 coding DNA: TGTGCCATCAGGGATCTCGCGGATACGCAGTATTTT. Amino acid sequence: CAIRDLADTQYF.

This rearrangement joins TRBV11-2 to TRBJ2-5; D might be TRBD1 (5 bases). The CDR3 is made up of 14 amino acids. CDR1 SGHAT and CDR2 FQNNGV come from the germline V gene. V lost 5 bases to trimming and J lost 1 base, with 11 bases between them. Here the CDR3 DNA reads TGTGCCAGCAGCGATCAGGGTCTCCAAGAGACCCAGTACTTC. It specifies CASSDQGLQETQYF. The full variable domain, in which reference TRBV11-2 and TRBJ2-5 provide the parts outside the CDR3, is EAGVAQSPRYKIIEKRQSVAFWCNPISGHATLYWYQQILGQGPKLLIQFQNNGVVDDSQLPKDRFSAERLKGVDSTLKIQPAKLEDSAVYLCASSDQGLQETQYFGPGTRLLVL.

This clone was recorded once. The J gene is TRBJ2-1, the V gene TRBV7-9, with 11 positions matching TRBD2. Germline values: CDR1 SEHNR, CDR2 FQNEAQ (reference sequence). The CDR3 is 18 residues long. Trimming cost V 7 bases and J 8 bases; bases outside gene matches: 19. The DNA of the CDR3 is TGTGCCAGCAACTGGCTACTAGCGGGAGTTTTAATCGGCGATGAGCAGTTCTTC. As protein: CASNWLLAGVLIGDEQFF.

This clone has just a few counts. The chain has TRBV5-1 and TRBJ2-3; 7 bases map to TRBD1. V lost 4 bases and J lost 3; bases outside the gene matches: 8. Germline lookup yields CDR1 SGHRS and CDR2 YFSETQ. The CDR3 covers 15 residues. The CDR3 protein is CASSPGGVGTDTQYF. The CDR3 DNA sequence: TGCGCCAGCAGCCCAGGGGGAGTAGGAACAGATACGCAGTATTTT.

In this sample, this clone turned up once. This chain uses TRBV6-1 with TRBJ2-1, with 10 bases matching TRBD2. The CDR3 totals 18 residues. Germline V CDR1 and CDR2: MNHNS, SASEGT. Trimming took 3 bases from V and 4 from J; bases not matched to a gene: 12. The CDR3 DNA follows: TGTGCCAGCAGTGAGTGGTTAACTAGCGGGAAGTTTTACAATGAGCAGTTCTTC. Its translation is CASSEWLTSGKFYNEQFF.

This clone was seen only a few times. The chain couples TRBV6-5 to TRBJ2-1; D may be TRBD1 or TRBD2 (5 bases each). Germline CDR1 MNHEY, CDR2 SVGAGI. This CDR3 has 14 amino acids. V lost 7 bases to trimming and J lost 0 bases, with 10 bases between them. CDR3 sequence (DNA): TGTGCCAGCACTCCTGGGGGCTCCTACAATGAGCAGTTCTTC. It specifies CASTPGGSYNEQFF.

The chain joins TRBV30 to TRBJ2-1; D ambiguous. Germline CDR1 is GTSNPN and CDR2 is SVGIG (reference sequence). This CDR3 spans 14 amino acids. The V and J ends lost 5 bases and 2 bases respectively, with 13 bases between them. CDR3 DNA sequence: TGTGCCTGGTGCCCCGCGAGCCCCTACAATGAGCAGTTCTTC. Its translation is CAWCPASPYNEQFF.

V gene TRBV11-2 combines with J gene TRBJ2-1, with a weak D call TRBD2 (6 bases). The CDR3 is made up of 15 amino acids. Germline V gene sequence: CDR1 SGHAT, CDR2 FQNNGV. Trimming pared 1 base from V and 5 bases from J, leaving 12 bases between. CDR3 region: CASSLAWGLNNEQFF. The DNA of the CDR3 is TGTGCCAGCAGCTTAGCTTGGGGACTCAACAATGAGCAGTTCTTC.

The chain couples TRBV7-9 to TRBJ2-5; 7 bases line up with TRBD1. V shed 6 bases and J 2 bases; nucleotides not matched to a gene: 9. CDR1 and CDR2 from the germline V gene are SEHNR and FQNEAQ (reference sequence). The CDR3 has 15 amino acids. This CDR3 reads CASRRQGFEQETQYF. In DNA form, the CDR3 reads TGTGCCAGCAGACGACAGGGCTTCGAACAAGAGACCCAGTACTTC.